This TCR beta chain was sequenced during a study of blood T cell repertoires in COVID-19. About the study: Samples of COVID-19 (acute and convalescent) were obtained from the United States, Italy and Spain. Nucleic acid was either cDNA or gDNA, and it came from T cells, B-cell-depleted T cells, or PBMCs.

CDR3 length: 18 residues. Trimming removed 3 bases at V and 6 bases at J, with 27 bases between. The germline V gene has CDR1 GTSNPN and CDR2 SVGIG (reference sequence). Authors' analysis steps: Scientists estimated how many nucleated cells there were by amplifying reference gene primers. Sequencing was performed with immunoSEQ multiplex PCR; in TCRdb, only in-frame clones are kept and a portion is missing. V and J calls and clone size come straight from that table; D and trimming were deduced from the DNA. Of roughly 63,000 clones listed, 80% to 90% are singletons. The chain combines TRBV30 with TRBJ1-5, with D possibly being TRBD1 (6 bases). The clonotype comes from a man between 45 and 60 years old with acute or convalescent COVID-19. Sequenced sample: peripheral blood. This CDR3 is CAWSKGGGLQGLGQPQHF. In DNA form, the CDR3 reads TGTGCCTGGAGCAAAGGGGGGGGACTTCAGGGCCTTGGTCAGCCCCAGCATTTT.